These 26 T cell receptor beta chains were sequenced from one sample in a study of blood T cell repertoires in COVID-19. The assay was immunoSEQ multiplex PCR, and TCRdb's table has in-frame clones only and misses some. The sample lists about 210,000 clones, about 85% occurring once. Sequencing was carried out using peripheral blood. The receptors originated from a man between 65 and 85 years old with acute or convalescent COVID-19.

DNA for the CDR3: TGTGCCAGCAGCTTGGGACAGGTTGGCGAAAAACTGTTTTTT. The encoded protein is CASSLGQVGEKLFF. V is TRBV5-6 and J is TRBJ1-4; the D gene is possibly TRBD1 (6 bases). With 0 bases removed from V and 8 bases from J, the gap between germline ends came to 11 bases. This CDR3 contains 14 residues. CDR1 is SGHDT, CDR2 YYEEEE, per germline. The whole variable domain, remainder taken from reference TRBV5-6 and TRBJ1-4, is DAGVTQSPTHLIKTRGQQVTLRCSPKSGHDTVSWYQQALGQGPQFIFQYYEEEERQRGNFPDRFSGHQFPNYSSELNVNALLLGDSALYLCASSLGQVGEKLFFGSGTQLSVL.

This rearrangement joins TRBV7-2 to TRBJ2-1; D uncertain. The CDR3 totals 14 residues. Looked up from germline, CDR1 is SGHTA and CDR2 is FQGNSA. V lost 10 bases and J 0 bases, leaving 13 bases between the germline ends. DNA for the CDR3: TGTGCCACTTCTCTACTGCCCTCCTACAATGAGCAGTTCTTC. This translates into CATSLLPSYNEQFF.

The chain employs TRBV10-3 and TRBJ2-5, with TRBD2 matching 12 bases. V trimming: 6 bases; J trimming: 4 bases; junction bases outside the gene matches: 6. The germline V gene encodes CDR1 ENHRY and CDR2 SYGVKD. The CDR3 consists of 15 residues. CDR3 residues: CAIRPSGRAGETQYF. The CDR3 nucleotides are TGTGCCATCAGACCTAGCGGGAGGGCCGGAGAGACCCAGTACTTC.

This chain joins TRBV19 and TRBJ1-2, with 8 bases identical to TRBD1. V was pared by 7 bases and J by 5 bases, with 12 bases of the junction left unmatched. Germline V gene data show CDR1 as LNHDA and CDR2 as SQIVND (reference sequence). The CDR3 extends over 15 amino acids. In nucleotides, the CDR3 is TGTGCCAGTACCCCCCCAGGGGGCGTTCGGTATGGCTACACCTTC. Translated, it gives CASTPPGGVRYGYTF.

V is TRBV12-5 and J is TRBJ1-2; D is unclear. The CDR3 length is 15 residues. Trimming cost V 0 bases and J 1 base, with 9 bases left between them. The germline V gene has CDR1 LGHNT and CDR2 FRNRAP. The CDR3: CASGLVATINYGYTF. For the CDR3, the DNA is TGTGCTAGTGGTTTGGTAGCCACCATTAACTATGGCTACACCTTC.

As DNA, the CDR3 is TGTGCCAGCTCACCGAGCGCAGACTATGGCTACACCTTC. Its translation is CASSPSADYGYTF. This chain uses TRBV18 with TRBJ1-2; D remains ambiguous. The CDR3 is 13 amino acids. Per germline, CDR1 KGHSH and CDR2 LQKENI. V lost 3 bases and J 3 bases, leaving 8 bases between the germline ends.

This clone occurred once. The rearrangement links TRBV7-2 to TRBJ1-1; D call uncertain. CDR1 is SGHTA and CDR2 is FQGNSA in the germline V gene. The V end was cut by 3 bases, the J end by 1 base, with 12 bases between. CDR3 size: 15 residues. CDR3 DNA: TGTGCCAGCAGCTTCGCCGCCACTTGGAACACTGAAGCTTTCTTT. It codes for CASSFAATWNTEAFF.

The genes are TRBV11-3 and TRBJ2-7, with 9 bases fitting TRBD1. CDR1 is SGHNT and CDR2 is YENEEA in the germline V gene. After removal of 5 bases from V and 2 bases from J, the junction contained 4 bases not matched to a gene. CDR3 length equals 14 residues. CDR3 loop: CASSPGQGTYEQYF. CDR3 DNA sequence: TGTGCCAGCAGCCCTGGACAGGGGACCTACGAGCAGTACTTC.

The chain has TRBV12-5 and TRBJ2-1, with 10 nucleotides matching TRBD2. This CDR3 spans 14 amino acids. Germline V gene sequence: CDR1 LGHNT, CDR2 FRNRAP. J lost 9 bases, V lost 1 base, and 3 bases had no gene match. The CDR3 is CASGLASGSGEQFF. The CDR3 nucleotides read TGTGCTAGTGGTTTGGCTAGCGGGAGCGGTGAGCAGTTCTTC.

This chain uses TRBV10-3 with TRBJ2-6; 7 bases agree with TRBD2. CDR1 and CDR2 (germline): ENHRY, SYGVKD. Losses at the gene ends were 2 bases for V and 2 bases for J; bases not matched to a gene: 6. This CDR3 has 17 residues. CDR3 coding DNA: TGTGCCATCAGTGAGATGACGGGAGGCACTGGGGCCAACGTCCTGACTTTC. Translated: CAISEMTGGTGANVLTF.

V usage is TRBV28 and J usage is TRBJ2-3, with 9 bases matching TRBD2. This CDR3 is 15 amino acids long. The junction had 7 bases not matched to a gene; V was cut back by 5 bases and J by 4 bases. The germline V gene encodes CDR1 MDHEN and CDR2 SYDVKM. In DNA, the CDR3 is TGTGCCAGCAGTGGGGCGGGAGGGCCCTCAGATACGCAGTATTTT. Amino acids: CASSGAGGPSDTQYF. Filled out from reference TRBV28 and TRBJ2-3, the complete variable domain reads DVKVTQSSRYLVKRTGEKVFLECVQDMDHENMFWYRQDPGLGLRLIYFSYDVKMKEKGDIPEGYSVSREKKERFSLILESASTNQTSMYLCASSGAGGPSDTQYFGPGTRLTVL.

The chain recombines TRBV5-4 with TRBJ1-5; maybe TRBD1 (5 bases). The ends were cut back, 2 bases at V and 5 bases at J, with 11 bases in the middle. The CDR3 has 14 amino acids. CDR1 SGHNT and CDR2 YYREEE come from the germline V gene (reference sequence). CDR3 sequence (DNA): TGTGCCAGCAGCTTTACCCCGGGGGATCAGCCCCAGCATTTT. It translates to CASSFTPGDQPQHF.

In DNA form, the CDR3 reads TGCAGCGTTGTGGGGCAGACTAATGAAAAACTGTTTTTT. Its translation is CSVVGQTNEKLFF. The genes are TRBV29-1 and TRBJ1-4; possible D gene TRBD1, 5 bases. Germline CDR1 is SQVTM and CDR2 is ANQGSEA. CDR3 length: 13 residues. Between the trimmed V and J ends, which lost 4 bases and 2 bases, there was a span of 8 bases.

The sample holds a few counts of this clone. This chain links TRBV28 with TRBJ1-1; 7 bases agree with TRBD1. Germline lookup yields CDR1 MDHEN and CDR2 SYDVKM. This CDR3 is built from 12 residues. Unmatched junction bases numbered 4, after V lost 4 bases and J lost 8 bases. The CDR3: CASSSWTGEAFF. In DNA, the CDR3 is TGTGCCAGCAGTTCGTGGACAGGAGAAGCTTTCTTT.

V gene TRBV10-3 combines with J gene TRBJ2-3, with D possibly matching TRBD1 (6 bases). The CDR3 has 14 amino acids. V lost 10 bases to trimming and J lost 0 bases, with 14 bases between them. CDR1 is ENHRY and CDR2 is SYGVKD in the germline V gene. Here the CDR3 reads CATLGRGSTDTQYF. DNA for the CDR3: TGTGCCACCCTGGGAAGGGGGAGCACAGATACGCAGTATTTT.

This clone came up a few times. At one boundary the junction diverges from the germline segment, which might be a read error. The V call is TRBV27, the J call TRBJ2-2; the match to TRBD1 covers 12 bases. This CDR3 spans 18 amino acids. From germline, CDR1 is MNHEY and CDR2 SMNVEV (reference sequence). The CDR3 DNA follows: TGTGCCAGCAGTGTATCCGGGACAGGGGGCTTGGGAAGCGGGGAGCTGTTTTTT. This sequence encodes CASSVSGTGGLGSGELFF.

The rearrangement links TRBV30 to TRBJ1-3, with D unclear. Germline V gives CDR1 GTSNPN, CDR2 SVGIG (reference sequence). Trimming stripped 1 base from V and 0 bases from J, with 7 bases between. There are 14 residues in the CDR3. Here the CDR3 reads CAWSGYYSGNTIYF. The CDR3 DNA reads as TGTGCCTGGAGTGGGTACTACTCTGGAAACACCATATATTTT.

V and J are TRBV28 and TRBJ1-4; D is possibly TRBD1 (5 bases). Trimming took off 5 bases at V and 1 base at J, with 11 bases between the two ends. CDR1 and CDR2 (germline): MDHEN, SYDVKM. This CDR3 is built from 15 residues. DNA of the CDR3: TGTGCCAGCAGTACAACAGGATTAACTAATGAAAAACTGTTTTTT. Protein product: CASSTTGLTNEKLFF.

The chain carries TRBV29-1 and TRBJ1-1; D is unclear. Germline V gene lookup returns CDR1 SQVTM and CDR2 ANQGSEA. V was trimmed by 7 bases and J by 0 bases, leaving 12 bases between them. CDR3 length: 13 amino acids. CDR3 bases: TGCAGCGCCCAAGTGAACATGAACACTGAAGCTTTCTTT. Its translation: CSAQVNMNTEAFF. Full variable domain (remainder filled in from reference TRBV29-1 and TRBJ1-1): SAVISQKPSRDICQRGTSLTIQCQVDSQVTMMFWYRQQPGQSLTLIATANQGSEATYESGFVIDKFPISRPNLTFSTLTVSNMSPEDSSIYLCSAQVNMNTEAFFGQGTRLTVV.

Only one count was recorded for this clone. The CDR3 region is CASRAPGLLNEKLFF. The DNA for the CDR3 is TGTGCCAGCAGAGCACCGGGACTCCTTAATGAAAAACTGTTTTTT. The chain couples TRBV25-1 to TRBJ1-4; possibly TRBD1 for D (5 bases). The CDR3 is 15 amino acids. The germline CDR1 and CDR2 sequences are MGHDK and SYGVNS. The ends were cut back, 6 bases at V and 4 bases at J, with 15 bases in the middle.

Worth noting for this clone: It is unclear where the CDR3 begins or ends on the DNA, so no DNA is shown, and the CDR3 is as TCRdb lists it. The V call is TRBV9, the J call TRBJ2-3; the table assigns TRBD1, which was not confirmed against the DNA. The germline V gene encodes CDR1 SGDLS and CDR2 YYNGEE. The CDR3 totals 16 residues, both ends included. The chain's CDR3 is CASSVGPGQSTDTQYF.

Comments on this clone: Other DNA sequences of this sample code for an identical CDR3. CDR3 DNA sequence: TGTGCCAGCAGTGAAATTGGCGGGAGCTCCTACAATGAGCAGTTCTTC. Translating gives CASSEIGGSSYNEQFF. J is TRBJ2-1 and V is TRBV6-1; TRBD2 matches at 7 bases. The CDR3 runs 16 residues. Germline CDR1 reads MNHNS; CDR2 reads SASEGT. J lost 0 bases, V lost 2 bases, and 4 bases had no gene match.

The CDR3 region is CASSFSTGSNQPQHF. DNA for the CDR3: TGTGCCAGCAGCTTTTCCACGGGATCTAATCAGCCCCAGCATTTT. The V and J genes are TRBV5-5 and TRBJ1-5; D unresolved. The length of the CDR3 is 15 residues. The V gene lost 2 bases and the J gene lost 4 bases, with 13 bases spanning the gap. The V gene's germline CDR1 is SGHKS and CDR2 YYEKEE (reference sequence).

The chain links TRBV7-8 to TRBJ2-1; D gene uncertain. Between the trimmed V and J ends, which lost 8 bases and 2 bases, there was a span of 7 bases. The CDR3 runs to 12 residues. CDR1 and CDR2 from the germline V gene are SGHVS and FQNEAQ. The CDR3 bases are TGTGCCAGCGGAGAGACCTACAATGAGCAGTTCTTC. Translated, it gives CASGETYNEQFF.

This clone was observed a few times. The rearrangement links TRBV27 to TRBJ2-7, with TRBD2 as a possible D gene (6 bases). CDR1 and CDR2 from the germline V gene are MNHEY and SMNVEV (reference sequence). The CDR3 is 14 residues long. V was pared by 7 bases and J by 3 bases, with 16 bases between. CDR3 amino acids: CASMELSGSYEQYF. As DNA, the CDR3 is TGTGCCAGCATGGAACTTTCCGGGAGCTACGAGCAGTACTTC.

This clone was counted once. V is TRBV7-2 and J is TRBJ2-1, with 12 bases identical to TRBD2. The germline V gene encodes CDR1 SGHTA and CDR2 FQGNSA. This CDR3 spans 19 amino acids. With V trimmed by 1 base and J by 1 base, 8 bases remained unmatched. The CDR3 spells CASSLVGTSGPPSYNEQFF. DNA for the CDR3: TGTGCCAGCAGCTTAGTCGGGACTAGCGGGCCTCCGTCCTACAATGAGCAGTTCTTC.